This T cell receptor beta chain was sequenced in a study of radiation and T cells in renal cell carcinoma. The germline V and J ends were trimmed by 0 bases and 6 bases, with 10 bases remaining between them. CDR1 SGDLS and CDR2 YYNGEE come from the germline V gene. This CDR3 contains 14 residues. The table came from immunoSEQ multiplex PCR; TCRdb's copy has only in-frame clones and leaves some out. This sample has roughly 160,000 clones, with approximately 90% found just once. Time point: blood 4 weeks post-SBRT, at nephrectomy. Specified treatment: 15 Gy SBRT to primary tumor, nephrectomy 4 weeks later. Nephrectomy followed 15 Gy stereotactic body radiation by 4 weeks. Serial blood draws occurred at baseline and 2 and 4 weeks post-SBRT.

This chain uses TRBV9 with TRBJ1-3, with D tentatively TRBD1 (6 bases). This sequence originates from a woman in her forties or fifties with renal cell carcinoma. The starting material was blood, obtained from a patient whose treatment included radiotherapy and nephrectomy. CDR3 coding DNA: TGTGCCAGCAGCGTAGGAGGGGGGCTAAACACCATATATTTT. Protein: CASSVGGGLNTIYF.